The next 25 T cell receptor beta chains were all read from a single sample in a study of blood T cell repertoires in COVID-19 (dated by TCRdb to 2020 to 2022). Libraries were constructed by the immunoSEQ multiplex PCR assay. TCRdb provides this immuneACCESS table in a form limited to in-frame rearrangements. Some clones are lacking; in checked studies, under half of them reflect an unresolved V gene, and why the rest are absent is not known. In all, the sample holds around 99,000 clones, and around three quarters of those were seen once. 8.7% of the sample is taken by the ten largest. The sample was peripheral blood. The origin of the receptors is a man aged 45-65 years who had recovered from COVID-19.

This clone appeared a few times. The gene calls are TRBV5-5 and TRBJ2-3; 8 nucleotides agree with TRBD1. This CDR3 spans 14 amino acids. V shed 5 bases and J 2 bases; nucleotides not matched to a gene: 4. Per germline, CDR1 SGHKS and CDR2 YYEKEE (reference sequence). This CDR3 reads CASRRQGNTDTQYF. The CDR3 DNA is TGTGCCAGCAGACGACAGGGGAACACAGATACGCAGTATTTT.

The chain employs TRBV5-1 and TRBJ1-4; 10 bases map to TRBD1. Trimming took 8 bases from V and 2 from J; bases not matched to a gene: 3. Germline CDR1 and CDR2: SGHRS and YFSETQ. This CDR3 is built from 14 residues. CDR3 DNA: TGCGCCAGTCGACAGGGGGCGACTAATGAAAAACTGTTTTTT. Amino acid sequence: CASRQGATNEKLFF.

The chain has TRBV25-1 and TRBJ1-1, with TRBD1 matching over 7 bases. V was pared by 3 bases and J by 1 base, with 5 bases of the junction left unmatched. The length of the CDR3 is 15 residues. Germline values: CDR1 MGHDK, CDR2 SYGVNS. The CDR3 DNA reads TGTGCCAGCAGTGACCACGGGACAGCGAACACTGAAGCTTTCTTT. It translates to CASSDHGTANTEAFF.

The V and J genes are TRBV6-1 and TRBJ2-7; 8 nucleotides line up with TRBD2. Germline assignment: CDR1 MNHNS and CDR2 SASEGT. J gave up 3 bases and V 7 bases, and 5 bases lay outside the gene matches. This CDR3 spans 13 amino acids. The CDR3: CASKVSGSYEQYF. The CDR3 DNA follows: TGTGCCAGCAAGGTCAGCGGGAGCTACGAGCAGTACTTC.

The CDR3 region has the DNA TGTGCCAGCGGAACCCGAGGTGAAGCTTTCTTT. Protein product: CASGTRGEAFF. The chain links TRBV19 to TRBJ1-1, with D unresolved. There are 11 residues in the CDR3. V lost 9 bases to trimming and J lost 7 bases, with 12 bases between them. Germline CDR1 LNHDA, CDR2 SQIVND (reference sequence). The entire variable domain, with the rest obtained from reference TRBV19 and TRBJ1-1, is as follows: DGGITQSPKYLFRKEGQNVTLSCEQNLNHDAMYWYRQDPGQGLRLIYYSQIVNDFQKGDIAEGYSVSREKKESFPLTVTSAQKNPTAFYLCASGTRGEAFFGQGTRLTVV.

V gene TRBV6-5 combines with J gene TRBJ1-2, with TRBD1 matching over 8 bases. Germline trimming cut 6 bases from V and 4 bases from J; bases unmatched to any gene: 4. Germline lookup yields CDR1 MNHEY and CDR2 SVGAGI. CDR3 length: 13 amino acids. The CDR3 reads CASRDRVSYGYTF. The CDR3, as DNA: TGTGCCAGCAGGGACAGGGTCAGCTATGGCTACACCTTC.

The rearrangement uses TRBV11-1 and TRBJ2-7, with 12 positions matching TRBD2. This CDR3 contains 17 residues. Trimming cost V 0 bases and J 2 bases; bases outside gene matches: 5. CDR1 is SGHAT and CDR2 is FQDESV in the germline V gene (reference sequence). This CDR3 is CASSLAPGLAGTYEQYF. The CDR3 DNA reads TGTGCCAGCAGCTTAGCGCCCGGACTAGCGGGAACCTACGAGCAGTACTTC. Combining the CDR3 with reference TRBV11-1 and TRBJ2-7 gives the whole variable domain EAEVAQSPRYKITEKSQAVAFWCDPISGHATLYWYRQILGQGPELLVQFQDESVVDDSQLPKDRFSAERLKGVDSTLKIQPAELGDSAMYLCASSLAPGLAGTYEQYFGPGTRLTVT.

The rearrangement uses TRBV28 and TRBJ2-2; D unclear. This CDR3 is built from 12 residues. Germline loops: CDR1 MDHEN, CDR2 SYDVKM. The V end was cut by 3 bases, the J end by 5 bases, with 4 bases between. The CDR3 here is CASSLTTGELFF. As DNA, the CDR3 is TGTGCCAGCAGTTTGACAACCGGGGAGCTGTTTTTT. Full variable domain (remainder filled in from reference TRBV28 and TRBJ2-2): DVKVTQSSRYLVKRTGEKVFLECVQDMDHENMFWYRQDPGLGLRLIYFSYDVKMKEKGDIPEGYSVSREKKERFSLILESASTNQTSMYLCASSLTTGELFFGEGSRLTVL.

The chain is built from TRBV27 and TRBJ2-7; 9 bases agree with TRBD1. The V and J ends lost 4 bases and 4 bases, in that order; junction bases with no gene match: 8. CDR1 is MNHEY and CDR2 is SMNVEV in the germline V gene (reference sequence). This CDR3 is 15 amino acids long. The CDR3 DNA reads as TGTGCCAGCAGTTCCACTGGGGGACAGGGTTACGAGCAGTACTTC. Its translation is CASSSTGGQGYEQYF.

The chain combines TRBV5-1 with TRBJ2-2, with TRBD2 identical over 7 bases. The ends lost 3 bases at V and 2 bases at J; junction bases unmatched: 4. From germline, CDR1 is SGHRS and CDR2 YFSETQ. The CDR3 runs 15 residues. CDR3 loop: CASSSREDNTGELFF. CDR3 sequence (DNA): TGCGCCAGCAGCTCTCGGGAGGATAACACCGGGGAGCTGTTTTTT.

This clone has at least ten counts. This chain connects TRBV29-1 to TRBJ2-3, with D maybe TRBD1 (6 bases). V was trimmed by 4 bases and J by 3 bases, leaving 11 bases between them. Per the germline V gene, CDR1 is SQVTM and CDR2 is ANQGSEA. The CDR3 is made up of 13 amino acids. The CDR3: CSVVQGQTDTQYF. CDR3 DNA: TGCAGCGTTGTACAGGGCCAAACAGATACGCAGTATTTT.

J is TRBJ1-4 and V is TRBV12-3 or TRBV12-4; TRBD1 is a possible D gene (5 bases). V was trimmed by 4 bases and J by 8 bases, leaving 8 bases between them. The length of the CDR3 is 12 residues. The CDR3 loop is CASSYRMEKLFF. CDR3 DNA: TGTGCCAGCAGTTACAGGATGGAAAAACTGTTTTTT.

The chain has TRBV4-1 and TRBJ2-3; D not resolved. The germline V gene encodes CDR1 MGHRA and CDR2 YSYEKL. This CDR3 spans 13 amino acids. Trimming shortened V by 1 base and J by 6 bases, and 8 bases separated the two germline ends. This chain's CDR3 is CASSQGSGDTQYF. The CDR3 DNA sequence: TGCGCCAGCAGCCAAGGGAGTGGGGATACGCAGTATTTT.

The chain combines TRBV5-1 with TRBJ1-1; D perhaps matches TRBD1 (5 bases). Trimming pared 4 bases from V and 5 bases from J, leaving 18 bases between. The germline CDR1 and CDR2 sequences are SGHRS and YFSETQ. The CDR3 extends over 15 amino acids. The CDR3 here is CASSASSGLSTEAFF. The CDR3 DNA is TGCGCCAGCAGCGCCTCATCAGGGTTGAGTACTGAAGCTTTCTTT.

On this clone: Germline and junction disagree at one end, which may indicate a read error. The sample has other DNA sequences that encode this CDR3 too. The chain is built from TRBV13 and TRBJ1-2, with 8 bases matching TRBD1. The CDR3 contains 13 residues. CDR1 and CDR2 (germline): PRHDT, FYEKMQ (reference sequence). CDR3 sequence reads: CASSGDRRYGYTF. The CDR3 region has the DNA TGTGCTAGCAGCGGGGACAGGAGATATGGCTACACCTTC.

V and J are TRBV6-5 and TRBJ1-2; D may be TRBD1 (6 bases). V lost 7 bases and J 7 bases, leaving 13 bases between the germline ends. The CDR3 covers 12 residues. Per the germline V gene, CDR1 is MNHEY and CDR2 is SVGAGI. The CDR3, as DNA: TGTGCCAGCATGAGGGGGGGCTTTGGCTACACCTTC. Encoded protein: CASMRGGFGYTF.

The chain recombines TRBV6-5 with TRBJ2-1; 10 positions agree with TRBD1. V shed 5 bases, J shed 4 bases, and the junction held 5 bases outside the gene matches. Germline lookup yields CDR1 MNHEY and CDR2 SVGAGI. CDR3 length equals 15 residues. The CDR3 DNA is TGTGCCAGCAGTCAGACAGGGGGCCCTTACAATGAGCAGTTCTTC. This codes for CASSQTGGPYNEQFF.

The chain is built from TRBV19 and TRBJ1-5; the D is unclear. Germline CDR1 LNHDA, CDR2 SQIVND (reference sequence). V dropped 7 bases and J dropped 0 bases, with 16 bases sitting between them. The CDR3 is 16 amino acids. The CDR3 nucleotides are TGTGCCAGTACCTCCCCCTGGGCGCATAGCAATCAGCCCCAGCATTTT. It specifies CASTSPWAHSNQPQHF.

The rearrangement joins TRBV18 to TRBJ1-3, with D possibly matching TRBD1 (6 bases). CDR1 is KGHSH and CDR2 is LQKENI in the germline V gene. V was shortened by 6 bases and J by 1 base, with 16 bases between the two germline ends. The CDR3 totals 16 residues. CDR3 protein: CASSLQGIRSGNTIYF. The CDR3 coding sequence is TGTGCCAGCTCGCTCCAGGGGATCCGATCTGGAAACACCATATATTTT.

The J gene is TRBJ1-2, the V gene TRBV12-3 or TRBV12-4; TRBD1 agrees at 8 bases. The CDR3 runs to 13 residues. The trim removed 4 bases at V and 10 bases at J, leaving 8 bases unmatched. The DNA for the CDR3 is TGTGCCAGCAGTTCCGGACAGGGAGGTTTCTACACCTTC. Residues: CASSSGQGGFYTF.

The chain has TRBV5-1 and TRBJ1-2; 9 bases fit TRBD1. Trimming cost V 5 bases and J 1 base; bases outside gene matches: 9. The CDR3 loop spans 16 amino acids. Germline V lookup: CDR1 SGHRS, CDR2 YFSETQ. The CDR3 nucleotides read TGCGCCAGCAGTTATACCGGGACAGGGATTAACTATGGCTACACCTTC. Its translation is CASSYTGTGINYGYTF.

The chain couples TRBV12-3 or TRBV12-4 to TRBJ1-3; D gene ambiguous. V was cut by 11 bases and J by 8 bases, with 16 bases left in between. The CDR3 totals 12 residues. This chain's CDR3 is CASTAVRDTIYF. As DNA, the CDR3 is TGTGCCTCGACGGCGGTTCGGGACACCATATATTTT.

The rearrangement links TRBV7-3 to TRBJ2-6, with D unresolved. V was pared by 5 bases and J by 0 bases, with 11 bases between. The CDR3 length is 16 residues. Per the germline V gene, CDR1 is SGHTA and CDR2 is FQGTGA. CDR3 DNA sequence: TGTGCCAGCAGCCTAGAGACGGTCTCTGGGGCCAACGTCCTGACTTTC. Amino acids: CASSLETVSGANVLTF.

The rearrangement uses TRBV11-2 and TRBJ1-4; weak D call: TRBD1 (5 bases). CDR1 is SGHAT and CDR2 is FQNNGV in the germline V gene. V was cut by 2 bases and J by 3 bases, with 10 bases left in between. This CDR3 spans 15 amino acids. This chain's CDR3 is CASSLSRQPNEKLFF. In DNA form, the CDR3 reads TGTGCCAGCAGCTTATCAAGACAGCCTAATGAAAAACTGTTTTTT.

This chain links TRBV24-1 with TRBJ2-7, with 7 nucleotides matching TRBD1. Germline trimming cut 10 bases from V and 5 bases from J; bases unmatched to any gene: 10. CDR3 size: 13 residues. CDR1 is KGHDR and CDR2 is SFDVKD in the germline V gene. In DNA form, the CDR3 reads TGTGCCACTATACTACAGGGGAGACACGAGCAGTACTTC. Protein: CATILQGRHEQYF.